The 11 T cell receptor beta chains below all came from one sample that was sequenced in a study of T cells in narcolepsy. Using immunoSEQ multiplex PCR, the repertoire was profiled, and TCRdb retains in-frame clones only, with some absent. The sample shows more than 30,000 clones, around four fifths of them seen only once. The sequencing input was CD45RA- memory CD4+ T cells from PBMCs. All receptors derive from a human donor with narcolepsy.

The CDR3 DNA reads as TGTGCCAGCAGTGTCGGTGGAAACACCATATATTTT. Translating gives CASSVGGNTIYF. The chain carries TRBV6-4 and TRBJ1-3; D is undetermined. With 4 bases removed from V and 3 bases from J, the gap between germline ends came to 4 bases. The germline V gene has CDR1 MRHNA and CDR2 SNTAGT. This CDR3 is 12 amino acids long.

The rearrangement joins TRBV9 to TRBJ2-1; no firm D call. The germline V and J ends were trimmed by 6 bases and 9 bases, with 4 bases remaining between them. Germline V gene lookup returns CDR1 SGDLS and CDR2 YYNGEE. The CDR3 covers 9 residues. The CDR3 loop is CASKGEQFF. The CDR3 DNA follows: TGTGCCAGCAAGGGTGAGCAGTTCTTC. Looking up the rest from reference TRBV9 and TRBJ2-1 gives the full variable domain: DSGVTQTPKHLITATGQRVTLRCSPRSGDLSVYWYQQSLDQGLQFLIQYYNGEERAKGNILERFSAQQFPDLHSELNLSSLELGDSALYFCASKGEQFFGPGTRLTVL.

The chain recombines TRBV11-2 with TRBJ1-1; D is undetermined. V shed 3 bases and J shed 5 bases, with 19 bases lying between them. This CDR3 has 16 amino acids. The germline gives CDR1 SGHAT, CDR2 FQNNGV. The CDR3 here is CASSFRGARWKTEAFF. The CDR3 nucleotides are TGTGCCAGCAGCTTTAGAGGCGCCAGATGGAAGACTGAAGCTTTCTTT.

This clone was seen only a few times. The CDR3 loop is CASSLDGGDDSPLHF. In nucleotides, the CDR3 is TGTGCCAGCAGCTTAGACGGGGGCGACGATTCACCCCTCCACTTT. The V and J genes are TRBV7-2 and TRBJ1-6, with a weak D call TRBD1 (6 bases). The CDR3 extends over 15 amino acids. V shed 1 base and J shed 8 bases, with 12 bases lying between them. Looked up from germline, CDR1 is SGHTA and CDR2 is FQGNSA.

The rearrangement uses TRBV5-5 and TRBJ1-2; 11 bases line up with TRBD1. The V and J ends lost 1 base and 7 bases, in that order; junction bases with no gene match: 6. CDR1 is SGHKS and CDR2 is YYEKEE in the germline V gene (reference sequence). This CDR3 has 15 residues. This CDR3 reads CASSLMGQGDGGYTF. The CDR3 DNA sequence: TGTGCCAGCAGCTTGATGGGACAGGGGGATGGTGGCTACACCTTC. Full variable domain (rest looked up from reference TRBV5-5 and TRBJ1-2): DAGVTQSPTHLIKTRGQQVTLRCSPISGHKSVSWYQQVLGQGPQFIFQYYEKEERGRGNFPDRFSARQFPNYSSELNVNALLLGDSALYLCASSLMGQGDGGYTFGSGTRLTVV.

The chain recombines TRBV9 with TRBJ1-2; no clear D gene. Trimming removed 0 bases from V and 4 bases from J, with 7 bases in between. CDR1 is SGDLS and CDR2 is YYNGEE in the germline V gene. The CDR3 extends over 13 amino acids. This chain's CDR3 is CASSVAGVYGYTF. The CDR3 nucleotides are TGTGCCAGCAGCGTAGCGGGAGTCTATGGCTACACCTTC.

The chain has TRBV18 and TRBJ2-5; either TRBD1 or TRBD2 may fit D (6 bases each). V was trimmed by 5 bases and J by 5 bases, leaving 24 bases between them. The CDR3 spans 17 residues. The germline gives CDR1 KGHSH, CDR2 LQKENI. CDR3 residues: CASSSNPWGASGETQYF. Written as DNA, the CDR3 is TGTGCCAGCTCATCGAACCCTTGGGGGGCGTCCGGGGAGACCCAGTACTTC.

The gene calls are TRBV11-2 and TRBJ2-2; D is unresolved. The CDR3 is 14 amino acids. V was trimmed by 0 bases and J by 6 bases, leaving 8 bases between them. Germline CDR1 and CDR2: SGHAT and FQNNGV. The CDR3 DNA follows: TGTGCCAGCAGCTTAGACTGGGCGGCCGGGGAGCTGTTTTTT. As protein: CASSLDWAAGELFF.

The chain recombines TRBV14 with TRBJ2-1, with 8 bases that match TRBD2. With 5 bases clipped from V and 6 bases from J, the junction kept 9 bases outside the gene matches. Germline CDR1 reads SGHDN; CDR2 reads FVKESK. The CDR3 is made up of 15 amino acids. CDR3 nucleotide sequence: TGTGCCAGCAGCAAGGGACTAGGGGGGTCCAATGAGCAGTTCTTC. Its translation: CASSKGLGGSNEQFF.

V usage is TRBV4-2 and J usage is TRBJ2-3; possible D gene TRBD2, 7 bases. Germline CDR1 and CDR2: LGHNA and YNFKEQ. CDR3 size: 16 residues. V shed 1 base and J shed 4 bases, with 15 bases lying between them. CDR3 DNA: TGTGCCAGCAGCCAAGTGGGAGGGGGGCTGGCAGATACGCAGTATTTT. Protein: CASSQVGGGLADTQYF.

This chain joins TRBV27 and TRBJ1-2; tentative D call: TRBD1 (5 bases). CDR3 size: 14 residues. Trimming removed 3 bases at V and 6 bases at J, with 14 bases between. Germline V CDR1 and CDR2: MNHEY, SMNVEV (reference sequence). CDR3 nucleotide sequence: TGTGCCAGCAGTTTTTCGGGGCTTAGGAATGGCTACACCTTC. Translation: CASSFSGLRNGYTF.